A single T cell receptor beta chain is shown here with its context. Its antigen is currently unknown. The data originate from a study of OX40 agonist ivuxolimab in advanced cancers. Study details: Partial responses were seen in three patients, one with hepatocellular carcinoma and two with cutaneous melanoma. Study-wide points: On average, CD8+ T cells had more expanded clones than CD4+.

The junction had 12 bases not matched to a gene; V was cut back by 5 bases and J by 4 bases. In germline, CDR1 is SGHTA, CDR2 FQGNSA. This CDR3 comprises 16 residues. The assay was immunoSEQ multiplex PCR, and TCRdb's table has in-frame clones only and misses some. The data show tens of thousands of clones, less than 90% seen once. The V gene is TRBV7-2, the J gene TRBJ2-5, with 8 bases lining up with TRBD2. The sequencing used CD4+ or CD8+ T cells sorted from blood, collected in a trial of the OX40 agonist ivuxolimab. The sequence came from an adult with an advanced solid tumor such as melanoma, head and neck, liver or kidney cancer. The CDR3 sequence: CASSTTGTSYGETQYF. The DNA of the CDR3 is TGTGCCAGCAGCACCACCGGGACTAGTTACGGAGAGACCCAGTACTTC.